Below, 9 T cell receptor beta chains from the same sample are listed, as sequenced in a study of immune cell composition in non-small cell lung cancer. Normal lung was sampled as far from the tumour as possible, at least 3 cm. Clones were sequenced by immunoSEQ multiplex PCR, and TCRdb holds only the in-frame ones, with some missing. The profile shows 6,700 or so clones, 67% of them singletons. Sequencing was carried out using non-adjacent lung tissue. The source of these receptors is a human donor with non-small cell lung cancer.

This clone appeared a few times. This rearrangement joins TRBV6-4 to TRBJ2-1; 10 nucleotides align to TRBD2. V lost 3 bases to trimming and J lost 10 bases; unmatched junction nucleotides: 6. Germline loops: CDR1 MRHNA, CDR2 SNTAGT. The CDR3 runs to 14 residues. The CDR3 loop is CASSERLAGTEQFF. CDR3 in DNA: TGTGCCAGCAGTGAAAGACTAGCGGGCACGGAGCAGTTCTTC.

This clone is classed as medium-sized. Here the CDR3 reads CASSSGGQGFDGYTF. Written as DNA, the CDR3 is TGCGCCAGCAGCTCCGGGGGACAGGGGTTCGATGGCTACACCTTC. The chain combines TRBV5-1 with TRBJ1-2; 10 bases match TRBD1. The CDR3 consists of 15 residues. Germline V gene sequence: CDR1 SGHRS, CDR2 YFSETQ. V lost 3 bases to trimming and J lost 6 bases; unmatched junction nucleotides: 8.

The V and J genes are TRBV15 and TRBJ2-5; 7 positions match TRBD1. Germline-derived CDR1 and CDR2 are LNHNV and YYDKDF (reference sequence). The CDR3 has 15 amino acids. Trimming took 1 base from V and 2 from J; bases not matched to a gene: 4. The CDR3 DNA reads TGTGCCACCAGCAGAGGGGACAGAATACAAGAGACCCAGTACTTC. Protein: CATSRGDRIQETQYF.

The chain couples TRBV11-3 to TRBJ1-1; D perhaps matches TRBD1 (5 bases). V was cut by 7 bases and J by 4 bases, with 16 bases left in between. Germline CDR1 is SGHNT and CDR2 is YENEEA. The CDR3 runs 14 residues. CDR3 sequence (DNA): TGTGCCAGCAAGATTTCCTCCGGGGGCACTGAAGCTTTCTTT. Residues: CASKISSGGTEAFF.

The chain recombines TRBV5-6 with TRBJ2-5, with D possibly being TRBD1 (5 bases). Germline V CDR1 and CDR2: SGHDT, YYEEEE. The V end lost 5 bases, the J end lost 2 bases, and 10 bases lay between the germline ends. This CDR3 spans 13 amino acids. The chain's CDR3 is CASSPQEQETQYF. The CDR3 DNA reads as TGTGCCAGCAGTCCACAGGAACAAGAGACCCAGTACTTC.

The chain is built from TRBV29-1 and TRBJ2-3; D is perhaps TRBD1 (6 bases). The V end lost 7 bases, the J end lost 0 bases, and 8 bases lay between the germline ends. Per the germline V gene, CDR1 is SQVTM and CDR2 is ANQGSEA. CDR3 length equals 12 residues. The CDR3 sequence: CSAGVSTDTQYF. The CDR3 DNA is TGCAGCGCAGGGGTTAGCACAGATACGCAGTATTTT.

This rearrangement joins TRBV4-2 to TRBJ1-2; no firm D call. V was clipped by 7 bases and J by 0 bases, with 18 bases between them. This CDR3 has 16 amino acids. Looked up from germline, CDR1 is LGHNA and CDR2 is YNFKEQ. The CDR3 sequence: CASNRHMSGTNYGYTF. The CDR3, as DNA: TGTGCCAGCAACCGACACATGAGCGGTACTAACTATGGCTACACCTTC.

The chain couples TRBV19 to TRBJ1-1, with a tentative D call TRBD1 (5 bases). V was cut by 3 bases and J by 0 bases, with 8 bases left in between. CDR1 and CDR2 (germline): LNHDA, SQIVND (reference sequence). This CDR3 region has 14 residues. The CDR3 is CASSIRTMNTEAFF. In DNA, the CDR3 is TGTGCCAGTAGTATCAGGACAATGAACACTGAAGCTTTCTTT.

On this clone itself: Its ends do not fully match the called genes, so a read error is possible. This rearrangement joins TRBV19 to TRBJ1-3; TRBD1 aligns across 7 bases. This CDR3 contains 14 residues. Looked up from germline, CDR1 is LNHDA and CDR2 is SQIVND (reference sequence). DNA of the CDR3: TGTGCCAGTAGCATAGGACAGGCCGGACGCACCATATATTTT. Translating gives CASSIGQAGRTIYF.